This T cell receptor beta chain was found in a study of technical replicates of blood from a handful of donors. Profiled with immunoSEQ multiplex PCR; TCRdb holds only in-frame clones, not every one. This sample yields almost 70,000 clones, of which just over 90% are seen a single time; 4.7% belongs to the top ten. Trimming left V 0 bases short and J 4 bases short, with 9 bases between. CDR3 length: 15 amino acids. Germline CDR1 reads WSHSY; CDR2 reads SAAADI. This clonotype originated in a human donor in good health. Some clones in this sample may be carry-over from other donors' samples. The chain recombines TRBV10-2 with TRBJ2-2; tentatively, D is TRBD2 (6 bases). Source material: PBMCs. For the CDR3, the DNA is TGCGCCAGCAGTGAGTCGACTAGGGGCACCGGGGAGCTGTTTTTT. Residues: CASSESTRGTGELFF.